This entry describes one TCR beta chain. Its cognate antigen is unknown. This entry comes from a study of shared clonotypes between healthy human individuals. Study details: The people who gave samples were two women and a few men aged 18 to 49. Per donor, three plates held CD4 naive cells, three held CD4 memory, two held CD8 naive and one held CD8 memory.

200 ng DNA, around 30,000 T cell genomes, went into each sorted-subset replicate PCR. This table comes from immunoSEQ multiplex PCR, and its TCRdb copy is limited to in-frame clones, with some not included. The sample lists 1.5 million to 2.5 million clones, about 95% seen once, with approximately 1.2% in the top ten. Cells designated naive CD8 were CD45RO-negative and were positively selected for CCR7, with terminally differentiated effector memory CD45RA+ cells excluded. Study conclusions and caveats: Naive subsets, compared against memory subsets, generally had larger estimated richness values.

The sequenced sample was naive CD8+ T cells sorted from blood. The receptor comes from a man between 18 and 35 years old in good health.

The CDR3 nucleotides are TGCGCCAGCAGCCAAGATAGACACAACTATGGCTACACCTTC. It translates to CASSQDRHNYGYTF. The V call is TRBV4-3, the J call TRBJ1-2; D ambiguous. The V gene's germline CDR1 is LGHNA and CDR2 YSLEER. The CDR3 has 14 amino acids. Trimming took off 0 bases at V and 2 bases at J, with 7 bases between the two ends.